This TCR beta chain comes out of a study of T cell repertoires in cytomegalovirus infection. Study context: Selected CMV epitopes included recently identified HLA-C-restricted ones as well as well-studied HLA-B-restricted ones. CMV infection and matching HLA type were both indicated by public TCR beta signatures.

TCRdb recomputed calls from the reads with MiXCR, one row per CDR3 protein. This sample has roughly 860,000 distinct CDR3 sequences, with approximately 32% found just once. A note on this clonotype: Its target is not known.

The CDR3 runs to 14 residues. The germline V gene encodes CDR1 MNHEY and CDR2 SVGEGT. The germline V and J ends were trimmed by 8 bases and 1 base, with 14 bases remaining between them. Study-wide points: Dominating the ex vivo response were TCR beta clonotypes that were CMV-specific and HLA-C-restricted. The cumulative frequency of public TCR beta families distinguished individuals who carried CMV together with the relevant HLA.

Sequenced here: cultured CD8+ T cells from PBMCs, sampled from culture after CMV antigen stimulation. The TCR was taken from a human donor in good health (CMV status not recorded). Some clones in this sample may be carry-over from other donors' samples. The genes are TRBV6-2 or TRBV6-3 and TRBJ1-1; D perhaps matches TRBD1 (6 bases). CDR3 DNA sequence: TGTGCCAGCCCCCCGGGACACCAGAACACTGAAGCTTTCTTT. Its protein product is CASPPGHQNTEAFF.